The 25 T cell receptor beta chains presented below share a single source sample, sequenced in a study of cytomegalovirus exposure and HLA in healthy donors. The PCR was carried out with 60 Vbeta primers and 13 Jbeta primers. Here immunoSEQ multiplex PCR was the method, and the copy in TCRdb shows in-frame clones only, minus some. Of fewer than 350,000 clones in the sample, 70% to 90% were seen once. Sequencing used PBMCs. The receptors come from a woman aged 18-29 years in good health and CMV-seronegative.

The genes are TRBV19 and TRBJ2-3, with TRBD2 as a possible D gene (5 bases). The V gene's germline CDR1 is LNHDA and CDR2 SQIVND (reference sequence). This CDR3 is 14 amino acids long. Trimming took off 7 bases at V and 6 bases at J, with 17 bases between the two ends. The CDR3 DNA reads as TGTGCCAGTAACCCCCCGGGAATGAGGGATACGCAGTATTTT. This gives the protein CASNPPGMRDTQYF.

About this clone: A junction boundary mismatches the germline segment, possibly from a read error. This sequence joins TRBV7-9 and TRBJ1-2, with D tentatively TRBD1 (5 bases). The germline V gene has CDR1 SEHNR and CDR2 FQNEAQ (reference sequence). The CDR3 sequence is 13 residues long. CDR3 sequence reads: CSSSFGGSYGYTF. The CDR3 nucleotides are TGTTCCAGCAGCTTCGGGGGGAGCTATGGCTACACCTTC.

The gene calls are TRBV6-6 and TRBJ1-4, with D possibly being TRBD1 (5 bases). Trimming took off 5 bases at V and 6 bases at J, with 19 bases between the two ends. Germline values: CDR1 MNHNY, CDR2 SVGAGI (reference sequence). This CDR3 region has 16 residues. The CDR3 here is CASSPTWGGRDEKLFF. The CDR3 nucleotides read TGTGCCAGCAGTCCGACCTGGGGGGGAAGGGATGAAAAACTGTTTTTT.

The rearrangement uses TRBV15 and TRBJ2-1; weak D call: TRBD2 (7 bases). Trimming stripped 4 bases from V and 8 bases from J, with 21 bases between. The CDR3 is 16 residues long. The germline gives CDR1 LNHNV, CDR2 YYDKDF (reference sequence). CDR3 protein: CATSNNKRGGIDEQFF. The CDR3 coding sequence is TGTGCCACCAGCAACAACAAAAGGGGGGGGATCGATGAGCAGTTCTTC.

The chain carries TRBV7-9 and TRBJ1-4; possibly TRBD1 for D (5 bases). The CDR3 loop spans 14 amino acids. The V end was cut by 6 bases, the J end by 8 bases, with 16 bases between. In germline, CDR1 is SEHNR, CDR2 FQNEAQ (reference sequence). The CDR3 sequence is CASRFSGKGEKLFF. CDR3 coding DNA: TGTGCCAGCAGATTCTCAGGGAAGGGGGAAAAACTGTTTTTT.

The DNA of the CDR3 is TGTGCCATCAGCGGCAATACAGGAACAGGGGCCAACGTCCTGACTTTC. Translation: CAISGNTGTGANVLTF. V and J are TRBV10-3 and TRBJ2-6; tentatively, D is TRBD1 (5 bases). The V end lost 6 bases, the J end lost 4 bases, and 16 bases lay between the germline ends. Looked up from germline, CDR1 is ENHRY and CDR2 is SYGVKD. The CDR3 has 16 residues.

In this sample, this clone turned up once. This rearrangement joins TRBV14 to TRBJ1-1, with a weak D call TRBD1 (5 bases). This CDR3 contains 16 residues. V was shortened by 0 bases and J by 7 bases, with 18 bases between the two germline ends. CDR1 is SGHDN and CDR2 is FVKESK in the germline V gene. CDR3 DNA sequence: TGTGCCAGCAGCCAAGATGTGGCAGGGCAATGGGGTGAAGCTTTCTTT. Translation: CASSQDVAGQWGEAFF.

The V gene is TRBV5-4, the J gene TRBJ1-2; perhaps TRBD1 as D (5 bases). The CDR3 runs to 14 residues. The V end was cut by 3 bases, the J end by 4 bases, with 13 bases between. The germline CDR1 and CDR2 sequences are SGHNT and YYREEE (reference sequence). CDR3 sequence (DNA): TGTGCCAGCAGCTACGGGGGAGGTTTCTATGGCTACACCTTC. Protein sequence: CASSYGGGFYGYTF. The entire variable domain, with the rest obtained from reference TRBV5-4 and TRBJ1-2, is as follows: ETGVTQSPTHLIKTRGQQVTLRCSSQSGHNTVSWYQQALGQGPQFIFQYYREEENGRGNFPPRFSGLQFPNYSSELNVNALELDDSALYLCASSYGGGFYGYTFGSGTRLTVV.

This chain connects TRBV4-1 to TRBJ2-1; 13 bases align to TRBD2. The germline gives CDR1 MGHRA, CDR2 YSYEKL. This CDR3 contains 16 residues. Germline trimming cut 4 bases from V and 5 bases from J; bases unmatched to any gene: 5. CDR3 in amino acids: CASSPTGTSGNNEQFF. CDR3 coding DNA: TGCGCCAGCAGCCCCACGGGGACTAGCGGGAACAATGAGCAGTTCTTC.

The V call is TRBV6-5, the J call TRBJ1-2; possibly TRBD1 for D (5 bases). Trimming removed 6 bases at V and 8 bases at J, with 13 bases between. The CDR3 is made up of 12 amino acids. Germline V gives CDR1 MNHEY, CDR2 SVGAGI. The CDR3 bases are TGTGCCAGCAGCCTCCAGGGAAACGGCTACACCTTC. The encoded protein is CASSLQGNGYTF.

Comment on this clone: Germline is not matched at one junction end, which may reflect a read error. V gene TRBV19 combines with J gene TRBJ1-3, with D maybe TRBD1 (6 bases). Germline V gives CDR1 LNHDA, CDR2 SQIVND (reference sequence). The CDR3 is 15 residues long. As DNA, the CDR3 is TGTGCCAGTAGCCAGAGAAACAGGGCTGGAGACACCATATATTTT. The encoded protein is CASSQRNRAGDTIYF.

The gene calls are TRBV18 and TRBJ1-4; D not certain. This CDR3 has 15 amino acids. The germline V gene has CDR1 KGHSH and CDR2 LQKENI. Between the trimmed V and J ends, which lost 4 bases and 6 bases, there was a span of 15 bases. As DNA, the CDR3 is TGTGCCAGCTCACGGACCCAGGAGGGCGATGAAAAACTGTTTTTT. Protein sequence: CASSRTQEGDEKLFF.

The chain is built from TRBV7-6 and TRBJ1-6; perhaps TRBD1 as D (6 bases). The CDR3 contains 16 residues. Trimming pared 6 bases from V and 0 bases from J, leaving 12 bases between. The V gene's germline CDR1 is SGHVS and CDR2 FNYEAQ. DNA of the CDR3: TGTGCCAGCAGTCCAGGACAGATCTCCTATAATTCACCCCTCCACTTT. Encoded protein: CASSPGQISYNSPLHF.

The chain links TRBV6-6 to TRBJ2-5; unclear D gene. Germline-derived CDR1 and CDR2 are MNHNY and SVGAGI (reference sequence). There are 11 residues in the CDR3. With 6 bases removed from V and 5 bases from J, the gap between germline ends came to 7 bases. The CDR3 loop reads CASSVSETQYF. In DNA form, the CDR3 reads TGTGCCAGCAGCGTCTCGGAGACCCAGTACTTC.

J is TRBJ1-1 and V is TRBV18; D perhaps matches TRBD1 (5 bases). Germline CDR1 reads KGHSH; CDR2 reads LQKENI. V shed 6 bases and J shed 1 base, with 15 bases lying between them. The CDR3 contains 15 residues. The CDR3 protein is CASSKEIGANTEAFF. The CDR3 bases are TGTGCCAGCTCCAAAGAAATAGGGGCGAACACTGAAGCTTTCTTT.

The V and J genes are TRBV29-1 and TRBJ1-2, with a possible D match to TRBD1 (6 bases). V was shortened by 4 bases and J by 2 bases, with 11 bases between the two germline ends. This CDR3 comprises 13 residues. In germline, CDR1 is SQVTM, CDR2 ANQGSEA. The CDR3 loop reads CSVGQVDNYGYTF. In nucleotides, the CDR3 is TGCAGCGTTGGACAGGTCGACAACTATGGCTACACCTTC.

The chain couples TRBV6-1 to TRBJ2-1; 10 nucleotides agree with TRBD1. J lost 4 bases, V lost 8 bases, and 8 bases had no gene match. CDR3 length: 15 residues. Germline-derived CDR1 and CDR2 are MNHNS and SASEGT. The chain's CDR3 is CASSGQGERYNEQFF. The CDR3 DNA is TGTGCCAGCTCCGGACAGGGGGAGAGGTACAATGAGCAGTTCTTC.

This sequence joins TRBV7-2 and TRBJ1-1; D is perhaps TRBD1 (5 bases). The germline gives CDR1 SGHTA, CDR2 FQGNSA. The germline V and J ends were trimmed by 7 bases and 7 bases, with 13 bases remaining between them. The CDR3 has 12 amino acids. CDR3 DNA: TGTGCCAGCACCGGTGACAGACTTGAAGCTTTCTTT. It yields the protein CASTGDRLEAFF.

With respect to this clone: Other DNA sequences in this sample translate to the same CDR3. The chain combines TRBV2 with TRBJ1-6; D may be TRBD1 (6 bases). The CDR3 is made up of 15 amino acids. With 2 bases removed from V and 8 bases from J, the gap between germline ends came to 13 bases. The germline gives CDR1 SNHLY, CDR2 FYNNEI. CDR3 sequence reads: CASSERDTAYSPLHF. For the CDR3, the DNA is TGTGCCAGCAGTGAACGGGACACAGCGTATTCACCCCTCCACTTT. Full variable domain (rest looked up from reference TRBV2 and TRBJ1-6): EPEVTQTPSHQVTQMGQEVILRCVPISNHLYFYWYRQILGQKVEFLVSFYNNEISEKSEIFDDQFSVERPDGSNFTLKIRSTKLEDSAMYFCASSERDTAYSPLHFGNGTRLTVT.

This clone was observed once. This sequence joins TRBV7-9 and TRBJ1-1, with 12 positions matching TRBD1. Germline CDR1 and CDR2: SEHNR and FQNEAQ (reference sequence). The CDR3 runs 17 residues. V shed 10 bases and J 3 bases; nucleotides not matched to a gene: 15. CDR3 DNA sequence: TGTGCCACCCAGGGGGGGACAGGGGGCTTCGTTGACACTGAAGCTTTCTTT. Translating gives CATQGGTGGFVDTEAFF.

The J gene is TRBJ1-1, the V gene TRBV4-2; D possibly corresponds to TRBD1 (5 bases). Germline loops: CDR1 LGHNA, CDR2 YNFKEQ. Between the trimmed V and J ends, which lost 2 bases and 1 base, there was a span of 8 bases. The CDR3 runs 14 residues. The CDR3 DNA sequence: TGTGCCAGCAGCCAATCAGGGTCGAACACTGAAGCTTTCTTT. It codes for CASSQSGSNTEAFF.

This sequence joins TRBV19 and TRBJ2-7; D gene ambiguous. Germline V CDR1 and CDR2: LNHDA, SQIVND (reference sequence). The CDR3 length is 14 residues. V lost 3 bases and J lost 3, with 12 bases in between. CDR3 coding DNA: TGTGCCAGTAGTATGAATCATCGAGACTACGAGCAGTACTTC. Its translation: CASSMNHRDYEQYF.

This chain uses TRBV18 with TRBJ1-1; tentative D call: TRBD1 (5 bases). There are 15 residues in the CDR3. Trimming shortened V by 3 bases and J by 5 bases, and 16 bases separated the two germline ends. In germline, CDR1 is KGHSH, CDR2 LQKENI. The CDR3 sequence is CASSPRGEGGTEAFF. The DNA for the CDR3 is TGTGCCAGCTCACCGCGGGGGGAGGGAGGGACTGAAGCTTTCTTT.

The rearrangement joins TRBV2 to TRBJ2-5; TRBD2 aligns across 10 bases. CDR1 SNHLY and CDR2 FYNNEI come from the germline V gene. With V trimmed by 6 bases and J by 3 bases, 10 bases remained unmatched. CDR3 length equals 16 residues. The CDR3 loop reads CASRLSGGVGEETQYF. The CDR3 DNA follows: TGTGCCAGCAGGTTGAGCGGGGGGGTTGGGGAAGAGACCCAGTACTTC.

This clone was seen a single time. The chain carries TRBV9 and TRBJ1-2; TRBD1 aligns across 8 bases. Trimming took 3 bases from V and 8 from J; bases not matched to a gene: 6. The CDR3 is 13 residues long. Germline V gene lookup returns CDR1 SGDLS and CDR2 YYNGEE. The chain's CDR3 is CASSAQGAGGYTF. As DNA, the CDR3 is TGTGCCAGCAGCGCCCAGGGGGCGGGAGGCTACACCTTC. The variable domain in full, completed from reference TRBV9 and TRBJ1-2, reads DSGVTQTPKHLITATGQRVTLRCSPRSGDLSVYWYQQSLDQGLQFLIQYYNGEERAKGNILERFSAQQFPDLHSELNLSSLELGDSALYFCASSAQGAGGYTFGSGTRLTVV.